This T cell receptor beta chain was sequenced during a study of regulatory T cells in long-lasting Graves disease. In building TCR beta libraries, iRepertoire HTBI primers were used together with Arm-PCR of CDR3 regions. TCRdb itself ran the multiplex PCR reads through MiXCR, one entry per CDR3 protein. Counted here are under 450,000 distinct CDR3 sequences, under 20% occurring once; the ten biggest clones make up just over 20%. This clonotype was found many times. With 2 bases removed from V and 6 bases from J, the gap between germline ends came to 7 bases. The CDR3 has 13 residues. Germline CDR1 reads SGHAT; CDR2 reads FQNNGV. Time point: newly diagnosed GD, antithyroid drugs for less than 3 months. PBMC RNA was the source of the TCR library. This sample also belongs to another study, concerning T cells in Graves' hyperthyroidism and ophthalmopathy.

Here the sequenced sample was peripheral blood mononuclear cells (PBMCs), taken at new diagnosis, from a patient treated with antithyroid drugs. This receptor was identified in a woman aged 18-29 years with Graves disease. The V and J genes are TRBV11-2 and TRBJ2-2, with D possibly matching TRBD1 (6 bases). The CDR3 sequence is CASSLRTAGELFF. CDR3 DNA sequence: TGTGCCAGCAGCTTACGGACAGCCGGGGAGCTGTTTTTT.